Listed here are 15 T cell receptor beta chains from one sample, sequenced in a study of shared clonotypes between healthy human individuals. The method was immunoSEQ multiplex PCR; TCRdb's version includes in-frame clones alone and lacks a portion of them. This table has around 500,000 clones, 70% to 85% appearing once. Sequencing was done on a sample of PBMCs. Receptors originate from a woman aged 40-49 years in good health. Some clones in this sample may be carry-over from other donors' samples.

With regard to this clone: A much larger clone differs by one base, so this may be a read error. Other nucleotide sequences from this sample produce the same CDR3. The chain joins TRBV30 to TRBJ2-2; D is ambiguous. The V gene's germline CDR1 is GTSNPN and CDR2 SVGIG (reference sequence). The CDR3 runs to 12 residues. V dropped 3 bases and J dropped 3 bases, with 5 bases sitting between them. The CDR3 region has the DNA TGTGCCTGGAGCCGAGACACCGGGGAGCTGTTTTTT. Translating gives CAWSRDTGELFF.

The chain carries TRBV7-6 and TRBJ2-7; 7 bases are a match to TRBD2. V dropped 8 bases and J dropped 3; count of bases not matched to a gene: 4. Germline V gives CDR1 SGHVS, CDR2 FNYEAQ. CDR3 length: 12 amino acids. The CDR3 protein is CASGDYYYEQYF. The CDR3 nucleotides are TGTGCCAGCGGGGACTACTACTACGAGCAGTACTTC.

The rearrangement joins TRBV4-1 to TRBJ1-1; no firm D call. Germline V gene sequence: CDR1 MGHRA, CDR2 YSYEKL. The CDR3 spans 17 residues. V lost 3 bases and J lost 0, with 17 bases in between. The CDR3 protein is CASSHSSTGPLNTEAFF. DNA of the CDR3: TGCGCCAGCAGCCATTCGAGCACCGGGCCGCTGAACACTGAAGCTTTCTTT.

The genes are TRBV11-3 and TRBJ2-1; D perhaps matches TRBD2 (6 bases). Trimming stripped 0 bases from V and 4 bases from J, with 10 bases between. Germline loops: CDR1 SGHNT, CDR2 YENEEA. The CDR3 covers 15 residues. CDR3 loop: CASSLDWSGYNEQFF. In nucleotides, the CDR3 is TGTGCCAGCAGCTTAGATTGGAGCGGGTACAATGAGCAGTTCTTC.

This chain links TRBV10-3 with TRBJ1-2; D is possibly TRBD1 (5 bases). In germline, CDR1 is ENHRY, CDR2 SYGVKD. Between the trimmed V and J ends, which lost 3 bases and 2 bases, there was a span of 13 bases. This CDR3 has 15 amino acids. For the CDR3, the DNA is TGTGCCATCAGTGAATTCGGCAGGGCAAACTATGGCTACACCTTC. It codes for CAISEFGRANYGYTF.

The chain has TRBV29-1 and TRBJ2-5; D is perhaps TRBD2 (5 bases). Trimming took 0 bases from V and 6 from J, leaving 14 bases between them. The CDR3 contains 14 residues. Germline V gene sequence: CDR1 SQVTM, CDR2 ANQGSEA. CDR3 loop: CSVEDLAWEKTQYF. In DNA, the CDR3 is TGCAGCGTTGAAGATCTAGCCTGGGAGAAGACCCAGTACTTC.

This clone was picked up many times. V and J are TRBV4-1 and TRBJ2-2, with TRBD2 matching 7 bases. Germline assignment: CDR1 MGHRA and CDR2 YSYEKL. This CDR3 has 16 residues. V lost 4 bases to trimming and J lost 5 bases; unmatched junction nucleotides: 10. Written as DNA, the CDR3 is TGCGCCAGCAGCCCTGGGAGGGCCGGGCGGACCGGGGAGCTGTTTTTT. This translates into CASSPGRAGRTGELFF.

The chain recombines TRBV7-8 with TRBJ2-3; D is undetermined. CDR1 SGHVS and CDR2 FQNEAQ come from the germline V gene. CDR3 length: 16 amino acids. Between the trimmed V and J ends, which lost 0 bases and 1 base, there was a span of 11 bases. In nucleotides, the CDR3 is TGTGCCAGCAGCTTAGCGGGTGGGTTCGGCACAGATACGCAGTATTTT. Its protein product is CASSLAGGFGTDTQYF. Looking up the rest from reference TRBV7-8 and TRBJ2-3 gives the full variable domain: GAGVSQSPRYKVAKRGQDVALRCDPISGHVSLFWYQQALGQGPEFLTYFQNEAQLDKSGLPSDRFFAERPEGSVSTLKIQRTQQEDSAVYLCASSLAGGFGTDTQYFGPGTRLTVL.

The CDR3 DNA sequence: TGCGCCAGCAGCTCGGCGGAGAGCTCCTACAATGAGCAGTTCTTC. Protein product: CASSSAESSYNEQFF. The gene calls are TRBV5-1 and TRBJ2-1; no reliable D call. Germline CDR1 SGHRS, CDR2 YFSETQ. The CDR3 contains 15 residues. V was clipped by 3 bases and J by 0 bases, with 10 bases between them.

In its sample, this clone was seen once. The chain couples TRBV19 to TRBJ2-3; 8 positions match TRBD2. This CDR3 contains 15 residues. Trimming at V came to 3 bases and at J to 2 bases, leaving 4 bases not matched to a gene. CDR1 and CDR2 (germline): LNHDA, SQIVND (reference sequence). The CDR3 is CASSMVSGNTDTQYF. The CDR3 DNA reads TGTGCCAGTAGTATGGTTAGCGGGAACACAGATACGCAGTATTTT.

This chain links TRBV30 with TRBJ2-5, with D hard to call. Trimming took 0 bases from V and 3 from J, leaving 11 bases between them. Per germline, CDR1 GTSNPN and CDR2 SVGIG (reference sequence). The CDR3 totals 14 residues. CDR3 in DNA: TGTGCCTGGAGTGTACCGGGCCAAGAAGAGACCCAGTACTTC. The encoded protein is CAWSVPGQEETQYF.

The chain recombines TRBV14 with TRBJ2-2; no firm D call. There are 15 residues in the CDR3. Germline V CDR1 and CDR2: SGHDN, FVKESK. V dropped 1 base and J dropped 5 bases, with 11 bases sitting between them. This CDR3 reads CASSQVTDGTGELFF. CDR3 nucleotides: TGTGCCAGCAGCCAAGTTACAGACGGAACCGGGGAGCTGTTTTTT.

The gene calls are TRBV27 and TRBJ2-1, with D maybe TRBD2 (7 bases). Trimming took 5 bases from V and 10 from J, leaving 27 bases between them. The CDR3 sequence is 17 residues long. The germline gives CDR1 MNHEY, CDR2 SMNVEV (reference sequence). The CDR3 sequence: CASSPRGAGAVRGEQFF. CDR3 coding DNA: TGTGCCAGCAGTCCCCGGGGGGCGGGAGCAGTAAGGGGGGAGCAGTTCTTC.

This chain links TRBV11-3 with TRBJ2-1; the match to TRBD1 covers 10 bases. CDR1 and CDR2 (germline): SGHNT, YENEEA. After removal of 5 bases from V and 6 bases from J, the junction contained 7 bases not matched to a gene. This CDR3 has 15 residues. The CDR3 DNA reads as TGTGCCAGCAGCCTCCGGGACAGGGGTGGCAATGAGCAGTTCTTC. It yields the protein CASSLRDRGGNEQFF.

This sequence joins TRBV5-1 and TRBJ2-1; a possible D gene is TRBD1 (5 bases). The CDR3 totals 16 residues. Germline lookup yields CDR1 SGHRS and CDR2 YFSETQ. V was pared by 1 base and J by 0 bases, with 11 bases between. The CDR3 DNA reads TGCGCCAGCAGCTTGAACAGTGACAGCTCCTACAATGAGCAGTTCTTC. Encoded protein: CASSLNSDSSYNEQFF.